This TCR beta chain emerged from a study of blood T cell repertoires in COVID-19. About the research overall: Sample material is recorded as cDNA or gDNA derived from T cells, B-cell-depleted T cells, or PBMCs.

Adults between about 18 and 89 years of age took part from under 30 US areas. The V and J ends lost 3 bases and 8 bases respectively, with 16 bases between them. CDR3 length: 15 residues. Per the germline V gene, CDR1 is PRHDT and CDR2 is FYEKMQ (reference sequence). As originally analysed: By means of reference gene primer amplification, nucleated cell counts were estimated. Sequencing used immunoSEQ multiplex PCR; TCRdb keeps in-frame clones, though not all of them. The DNA gave D and trimming, while V, J and clone size come from that table. The table lists 490,000 or so clones, 88% of them singletons.

The source is a woman between 55 and 75 years old who had recovered from COVID-19. Sequencing was carried out using PBMCs or T cells enriched from blood (not recorded which). This chain uses TRBV13 with TRBJ1-4; D might be TRBD1 (5 bases). CDR3 protein: CASSFHGGEEEKLFF. In DNA, the CDR3 is TGTGCCAGCAGCTTTCACGGGGGGGAGGAGGAAAAACTGTTTTTT.